The 26 T cell receptor beta chains below come from one sample, sequenced in a study of blood T cell repertoires in COVID-19 (dated by TCRdb to 2018 to 2021). Library prep was done by the immunoSEQ multiplex PCR assay. The source is immuneACCESS, and TCRdb retained only in-frame sequences with V and J called. Part of the clones is not carried over; for the studies checked, unresolved V genes explain less than half of this, and the remainder is unexplained. A total of roughly 160,000 clones appear in this sample, roughly nine tenths of them only once. Clones ranked in the top ten supply more than 0.75% of the sample. The specimen sequenced was peripheral blood. These receptors all come from a man in his late teens or twenties with acute or convalescent COVID-19.

The rearrangement joins TRBV11-2 to TRBJ1-2; TRBD1 matches at 9 bases. CDR1 and CDR2 from the germline V gene are SGHAT and FQNNGV. V lost 4 bases, J lost 6 bases, and 9 bases stayed unmatched. The CDR3 covers 15 residues. CDR3 protein: CASSWGTGRGNGYTF. CDR3 DNA sequence: TGTGCCAGCAGCTGGGGGACAGGGAGGGGAAATGGCTACACCTTC.

V gene TRBV11-3 combines with J gene TRBJ1-1; 12 bases agree with TRBD1. V lost 5 bases and J lost 6; bases outside the gene matches: 7. Germline CDR1 and CDR2: SGHNT and YENEEA. The CDR3 spans 15 residues. The CDR3 protein is CASSGGGQGASEAFF. The CDR3, as DNA: TGTGCCAGCAGCGGAGGGGGACAGGGGGCATCTGAAGCTTTCTTT.

This sequence joins TRBV30 and TRBJ2-7; D may be TRBD1 (6 bases). The CDR3 consists of 13 residues. Looked up from germline, CDR1 is GTSNPN and CDR2 is SVGIG (reference sequence). Trimming removed 3 bases from V and 2 bases from J, with 11 bases in between. CDR3 nucleotides: TGTGCCTGGAGGGCAGGGGCCCCCTACGAGCAGTACTTC. Protein product: CAWRAGAPYEQYF. Full variable domain (missing parts from reference TRBV30 and TRBJ2-7): SQTIHQWPATLVQPVGSPLSLECTVEGTSNPNLYWYRQAAGRGLQLLFYSVGIGQISSEVPQNLSASRPQDRQFILSSKKLLLSDSGFYLCAWRAGAPYEQYFGPGTRLTVT.

This chain joins TRBV30 and TRBJ1-6; TRBD1 matches at 9 bases. Germline V CDR1 and CDR2: GTSNPN, SVGIG (reference sequence). The CDR3 spans 14 residues. V lost 2 bases and J lost 7; bases outside the gene matches: 3. This CDR3 reads CAWSRGQGNSPLHF. DNA for the CDR3: TGTGCCTGGAGTCGGGGACAGGGAAATTCACCCCTCCACTTT.

This chain joins TRBV5-5 and TRBJ2-7, with D perhaps matching TRBD1 (5 bases). The V end lost 4 bases, the J end lost 3 bases, and 17 bases lay between the germline ends. The CDR3 sequence is 15 residues long. Germline V CDR1 and CDR2: SGHKS, YYEKEE (reference sequence). CDR3 DNA sequence: TGTGCCAGCAGCCCTGGGCCCCAGGGTTTCTACGAGCAGTACGTC. Amino acids: CASSPGPQGFYEQYV.

The rearrangement uses TRBV5-8 and TRBJ1-2; weak D call: TRBD1 (5 bases). The CDR3 is made up of 13 amino acids. V was cut by 0 bases and J by 8 bases, with 11 bases left in between. Germline-derived CDR1 and CDR2 are SGHTS and YDEGEE. The DNA for the CDR3 is TGTGCCAGCAGCTTGGGCGGGGCTTGGGGCTACACCTTC. It specifies CASSLGGAWGYTF. The whole variable domain, filled in from reference TRBV5-8 and TRBJ1-2, reads EAGVTQSPTHLIKTRGQQATLRCSPISGHTSVYWYQQALGLGLQFLLWYDEGEERNRGNFPPRFSGRQFPNYSSELNVNALELEDSALYLCASSLGGAWGYTFGSGTRLTVV.

This chain joins TRBV3-1 (or the pseudogene TRBV3-2) and TRBJ2-2, with a weak D call TRBD1 (5 bases). V gave up 5 bases and J gave up 6 bases, with 10 bases separating them. The CDR3 contains 13 residues. Looked up from germline, CDR1 is LGHDT and CDR2 is YNNKEL (reference sequence). The CDR3 loop is CASSTDSPGELFF. The CDR3 DNA reads TGTGCCAGCAGCACCGACAGCCCCGGGGAGCTGTTTTTT.

The chain employs TRBV10-3 and TRBJ2-1; TRBD1 agrees at 7 bases. The CDR3 loop spans 13 amino acids. V shed 6 bases and J 7 bases; nucleotides not matched to a gene: 6. Germline V gene data show CDR1 as ENHRY and CDR2 as SYGVKD. The CDR3 region has the DNA TGTGCCATCAGCATCGCAGGGGGAAATGAGCAGTTCTTC. Its protein product is CAISIAGGNEQFF.

This chain uses TRBV28 with TRBJ1-6; TRBD1 aligns across 7 bases. The CDR3 has 15 amino acids. Losses at the gene ends were 5 bases for V and 7 bases for J; bases not matched to a gene: 8. Per the germline V gene, CDR1 is MDHEN and CDR2 is SYDVKM. CDR3 nucleotide sequence: TGTGCCAGCAGTCTACCGACAGGGAAAAATTCACCCCTCCACTTT. Residues: CASSLPTGKNSPLHF. Variable domain in full (rest from reference TRBV28 and TRBJ1-6): DVKVTQSSRYLVKRTGEKVFLECVQDMDHENMFWYRQDPGLGLRLIYFSYDVKMKEKGDIPEGYSVSREKKERFSLILESASTNQTSMYLCASSLPTGKNSPLHFGNGTRLTVT.

The rearrangement links TRBV11-2 to TRBJ1-1; D is undetermined. This CDR3 has 16 residues. Trimming shortened V by 5 bases and J by 3 bases, and 19 bases separated the two germline ends. The germline CDR1 and CDR2 sequences are SGHAT and FQNNGV. CDR3: CASSPERPASYTEAFF. CDR3 sequence (DNA): TGTGCCAGCAGCCCAGAGCGTCCAGCCTCCTACACTGAAGCTTTCTTT.

The CDR3 region has the DNA TGTGCCAGCAGCCCCACAGGGGACAACTATGGCTACACCTTC. Protein: CASSPTGDNYGYTF. The rearrangement uses TRBV5-5 and TRBJ1-2, with 7 bases matching TRBD1. The CDR3 is 14 amino acids. Germline loops: CDR1 SGHKS, CDR2 YYEKEE (reference sequence). After removal of 4 bases from V and 2 bases from J, the junction contained 5 bases not matched to a gene.

The chain links TRBV4-2 to TRBJ2-2, with D possibly TRBD1 on 6 matching bases. The CDR3 totals 17 residues. V dropped 6 bases and J dropped 1 base, with 18 bases sitting between them. CDR1 LGHNA and CDR2 YNFKEQ come from the germline V gene. The CDR3 nucleotides read TGTGCCAGCAGTCTGCAAGCAGGGGCTTTGAACACCGGGGAGCTGTTTTTT. It is translated as CASSLQAGALNTGELFF.

The genes are TRBV19 and TRBJ2-2; TRBD2 is a possible D gene (5 bases). The germline V and J ends were trimmed by 3 bases and 7 bases, with 18 bases remaining between them. The CDR3 has 16 residues. From germline, CDR1 is LNHDA and CDR2 SQIVND (reference sequence). CDR3 amino acids: CASSISRAVGVGELFF. The CDR3 coding sequence is TGTGCCAGTAGTATCTCGAGGGCCGTCGGGGTCGGGGAGCTGTTTTTT. Supplemented by reference TRBV19 and TRBJ2-2, the full variable domain reads DGGITQSPKYLFRKEGQNVTLSCEQNLNHDAMYWYRQDPGQGLRLIYYSQIVNDFQKGDIAEGYSVSREKKESFPLTVTSAQKNPTAFYLCASSISRAVGVGELFFGEGSRLTVL.

This clone was counted once. The chain recombines TRBV18 with TRBJ1-5, with TRBD1 matching 7 bases. Germline V gives CDR1 KGHSH, CDR2 LQKENI. Unmatched junction bases numbered 4, after V lost 2 bases and J lost 0 bases. The length of the CDR3 is 16 residues. Here the CDR3 DNA reads TGTGCCAGCTCACCAGAGACAGGGATTAGCAATCAGCCCCAGCATTTT. This translates into CASSPETGISNQPQHF. Variable domain in full (rest from reference TRBV18 and TRBJ1-5): NAGVMQNPRHLVRRRGQEARLRCSPMKGHSHVYWYRQLPEEGLKFMVYLQKENIIDESGMPKERFSAEFPKEGPSILRIQQVVRGDSAAYFCASSPETGISNQPQHFGDGTRLSIL.

This clone was seen just once. This chain links TRBV7-3 with TRBJ2-3; 11 bases fit TRBD1. Germline V gene sequence: CDR1 SGHTA, CDR2 FQGTGA. V was clipped by 5 bases and J by 4 bases; unmatched bases: 5. CDR3 length: 15 amino acids. CDR3 sequence (DNA): TGTGCCAGCAGCCGCGGGACAGGGGGAGCAGATACGCAGTATTTT. Its translation: CASSRGTGGADTQYF.

This clone was observed a handful of times. V and J are TRBV5-1 and TRBJ1-3, with 8 bases fitting TRBD1. The CDR3 is 17 residues long. Germline V gives CDR1 SGHRS, CDR2 YFSETQ. V was pared by 3 bases and J by 3 bases, with 11 bases of the junction left unmatched. The CDR3: CASSSWTGTSFGNTIYF. For the CDR3, the DNA is TGCGCCAGCAGCTCCTGGACAGGGACGTCGTTTGGAAACACCATATATTTT.

This sequence joins TRBV7-8 and TRBJ2-3; TRBD1 aligns across 7 bases. Germline V lookup: CDR1 SGHVS, CDR2 FQNEAQ. With 0 bases clipped from V and 2 bases from J, the junction kept 8 bases outside the gene matches. There are 17 residues in the CDR3. CDR3 nucleotides: TGTGCCAGCAGCTTAGCCGTCCGGGACAGAGCCACAGATACGCAGTATTTT. Translating it yields CASSLAVRDRATDTQYF.

This chain joins TRBV7-2 and TRBJ2-2; 7 bases are shared with TRBD2. CDR3 size: 14 residues. Germline lookup yields CDR1 SGHTA and CDR2 FQGNSA. J lost 4 bases, V lost 6 bases, and 5 bases had no gene match. DNA for the CDR3: TGTGCCAGCAGGGAGGCGGGGGTCACCGGGGAGCTGTTTTTT. Protein: CASREAGVTGELFF.

This chain links TRBV19 with TRBJ1-5, with D perhaps TRBD1 (6 bases). This CDR3 is 15 amino acids long. Between the trimmed V and J ends, which lost 3 bases and 5 bases, there was a span of 14 bases. Germline CDR1 LNHDA, CDR2 SQIVND (reference sequence). The CDR3 is CASSMWQGTDQPQHF. CDR3 nucleotides: TGTGCCAGTAGTATGTGGCAGGGGACCGATCAGCCCCAGCATTTT.

The CDR3 nucleotides are TGTGCCAGCAGCTTAGGGCGCGGGGAGAACTACGAGCAGTACTTC. Protein product: CASSLGRGENYEQYF. The rearrangement links TRBV7-6 to TRBJ2-7; maybe TRBD2 (6 bases). Looked up from germline, CDR1 is SGHVS and CDR2 is FNYEAQ. The CDR3 is 15 residues long. Trimming took off 1 base at V and 3 bases at J, with 13 bases between the two ends.

The genes are TRBV12-3 or TRBV12-4 and TRBJ1-2, with D possibly TRBD1 on 6 matching bases. CDR3 length: 13 amino acids. The ends were cut back, 4 bases at V and 7 bases at J, with 13 bases in the middle. The CDR3 here is CASSSGGQAGYTF. DNA of the CDR3: TGTGCCAGCAGTTCCGGGGGGCAGGCTGGCTACACCTTC.

The rearrangement links TRBV5-1 to TRBJ1-6; TRBD1 might be the D (5 bases). Trimming removed 1 base from V and 13 bases from J, with 15 bases in between. The length of the CDR3 is 14 residues. CDR1 and CDR2 from the germline V gene are SGHRS and YFSETQ. Written as DNA, the CDR3 is TGCGCCAGCAGCTTGCCCGACGGGGCGGGGCCCCTCCACTTT. It translates to CASSLPDGAGPLHF.

The CDR3 is CSVVTGTYYGYTF. CDR3 in DNA: TGCAGCGTTGTGACAGGGACTTACTATGGCTACACCTTC. J is TRBJ1-2 and V is TRBV29-1, with 7 bases lining up with TRBD1. Trimming cost V 4 bases and J 3 bases; bases outside gene matches: 5. Looked up from germline, CDR1 is SQVTM and CDR2 is ANQGSEA. This CDR3 has 13 residues.

V is TRBV9 and J is TRBJ1-1; tentatively, D is TRBD1 (6 bases). Germline CDR1 reads SGDLS; CDR2 reads YYNGEE. Between the trimmed V and J ends, which lost 4 bases and 0 bases, there was a span of 13 bases. The CDR3 is 15 residues long. Here the CDR3 reads CASSSGGHLNTEAFF. In DNA, the CDR3 is TGTGCCAGCAGCTCGGGGGGACACTTGAACACTGAAGCTTTCTTT.

The J gene is TRBJ1-2, the V gene TRBV5-1; 8 bases map to TRBD1. The CDR3 contains 16 residues. V lost 5 bases to trimming and J lost 7 bases; unmatched junction nucleotides: 16. The germline CDR1 and CDR2 sequences are SGHRS and YFSETQ. The CDR3 DNA follows: TGCGCCAGCAGGGACGGCCGAGCGGCAGGGGGCGGTGGCTACACCTTC. It yields the protein CASRDGRAAGGGGYTF.

CDR3 region: CASSDSASGGQETQYF. DNA for the CDR3: TGTGCCAGCAGTGACTCGGCTAGCGGGGGTCAAGAGACCCAGTACTTC. This rearrangement joins TRBV6-4 to TRBJ2-5, with 10 bases fitting TRBD2. This CDR3 is built from 16 residues. The germline CDR1 and CDR2 sequences are MRHNA and SNTAGT. After removal of 0 bases from V and 2 bases from J, the junction contained 3 bases not matched to a gene.